This T cell receptor (beta chain) stems from a study of blood T cells in healthy people across ages. V dropped 0 bases and J dropped 4; count of bases not matched to a gene: 23. This CDR3 is built from 22 residues. Germline V CDR1 and CDR2: LGHDT, YNNKEL (reference sequence). PCR was performed a second time for about 7 to 12 cycles using a sample-barcoded 5' primer and a J-beta primer mix. TCRdb passed the 5' RACE reads through MiXCR, listing each CDR3 protein once. The sample includes around 1,000,000 distinct CDR3 sequences, 25% of them seen just once. This clonotype has just a few counts. The same specimen was also included in a second study, on T cells of mothers and their children.

The sequenced sample consisted of blood. This receptor was obtained from a girl under 10 years old in good health. The rearrangement links TRBV3-1 to TRBJ2-5, with TRBD2 matching 10 bases. The DNA for the CDR3 is TGTGCCAGCAGCCAAGACGGCCTAAGGCGGGGGCTAGCGGGGGTCCGGGGAGAGACCCAGTACTTC. This translates into CASSQDGLRRGLAGVRGETQYF.